Given below is one TCR beta chain in context. The data were produced by immunoSEQ multiplex PCR, yet TCRdb's version contains in-frame clones alone and is incomplete. The table lists some 1.5 million clones, 95% to 99% of them singletons. Germline V gene data show CDR1 as SGHTA and CDR2 as FQGNSA. The V end lost 0 bases, the J end lost 1 base, and 10 bases lay between the germline ends. The CDR3 loop spans 15 amino acids. This sample was taken from a study of shared clonotypes between healthy human individuals. This sequence originates from a man under 40 in good health. The sample taken for sequencing was naive CD4+ T cells sorted from blood. As for subset: CD45RA+ positively selected. The chain uses TRBV7-2 and TRBJ2-7; D gene unclear. The CDR3 here is CASSLAVRYSYEQYF. The CDR3 region has the DNA TGTGCCAGCAGCTTAGCAGTACGGTATTCCTACGAGCAGTACTTC.